This TCR beta chain stems from a study of T cell responses to AZD1222 COVID-19 vaccine. Whole-study findings and limits: Unmutated variant regions are reportedly targeted by nearly half of spike-specific TCRs. Spike-specific TCR breadth and depth were elevated following two AZD1222 doses.

In the case of this clone: Its matching antigen is unknown.

The CDR3 is made up of 14 amino acids. In germline, CDR1 is SGHAT, CDR2 FQNNGV. The V segment lost 4 bases and the J segment 3 bases; nucleotides outside the gene matches: 3. Assay used: immunoSEQ multiplex PCR; TCRdb lists only in-frame clones, some missing. This table has more than 50,000 clones, around 74% appearing once. The sequences come from peripheral blood, collected on day 0 of MenACWY control vaccination. This TCR was sampled from an adult in good health. The chain couples TRBV11-2 to TRBJ1-5, with 7 bases that match TRBD1. CDR3: CASSSDRFNQPQHF. CDR3 bases: TGTGCCAGCAGCTCGGACAGGTTCAATCAGCCCCAGCATTTT.